This TCR beta chain was observed in a study of T cells in Graves' hyperthyroidism and ophthalmopathy. This clonotype showed up just a few times. The antigen is undetermined. Whole-study results and caveats: A model using 13 V-J features told ophthalmopathy apart from stable hyperthyroidism.

Amplified TCR beta CDR3 regions derived from RNA transcripts. First-round RT-PCR with HTBI primers amplified the TCR CDR3 region. TCRdb called the multiplex PCR reads again in MiXCR, with one record for every CDR3 protein. The profile shows about 740,000 distinct CDR3 sequences, around 15% of them singletons. Trimming at V came to 6 bases and at J to 12 bases, leaving 5 bases not matched to a gene. The CDR3 extends over 12 amino acids. The germline V gene has CDR1 MNHEY and CDR2 SVGEGT. The sample taken for sequencing was blood. J is TRBJ2-3 and V is TRBV6-2 or TRBV6-3; 11 bases are a match to TRBD2. The source is a woman aged 18-35 years with Graves' hyperthyroidism. CDR3 in DNA: TGTGCCAGCAGGGAGACTAGCGGGAATCAGTATTTT. Protein product: CASRETSGNQYF.